A selection of T cell receptor beta chains follows, all from one sample in a study of CD8+ T cells in alopecia areata. TCRdb's table, derived via immunoSEQ multiplex PCR, lists solely in-frame clones and lacks some. The profile shows about 150,000 clones, roughly 54% of them singletons. The sample was CD8+ T cells sorted from blood, taken at week 4, from a patient treated with tofacitinib. These TCRs come from a human donor with alopecia areata. The CDR3 runs from the conserved cysteine through the conserved F or W. The D gene is left open where the match is weak. Clone size is stated in some rows and not others, as once, few, many or a class when expanded.

.,TRBV7-3,.,TRBJ2-2,TGTGCCAGCAGCCCCCTCGGAGGGGACACCGGGGAGCTGTTTTTT,CASSPLGGDTGELFF
.,TRBV5-4,few,TRBJ1-4,TGTGCCAGCAGCTGGGGGCAGGAAAAACTGTTTTTT,CASSWGQEKLFF
TRBD2,TRBV5-1,few,TRBJ2-1,TGCGCCAGCAGCTTGGTGCCCTCTAGCGGGGGGGCCAATGAGCAGTTCTTC,CASSLVPSSGGANEQFF
.,TRBV11-2,.,TRBJ1-2,TGTGCCAGCAGCTTAGCAGACCCGCATATCTATGGCTACACCTTC,CASSLADPHIYGYTF
TRBD1,TRBV29-1,few,TRBJ1-2,TGCAGCGTTGAAACGCGGGACAGCCCCTCTAACTATGGCTACACCTTC,CSVETRDSPSNYGYTF
TRBD1,TRBV25-1,few,TRBJ1-2,TGTGCCAGCGGCCCGGACAGGACTAACTATGGCTACACCTTC,CASGPDRTNYGYTF
.,TRBV11-2,.,TRBJ2-3,TGTGCCAGCAGCTTAAAAGATACGCAGTATTTT,CASSLKDTQYF
.,TRBV5-6,few,TRBJ1-1,TGTGCCAGCAGCCTGCCCCGGGTCGAACCCCCAAGCGGGACTGAAGCTTTCTTT,CASSLPRVEPPSGTEAFF
TRBD1,TRBV27,.,TRBJ2-6,TGTGCCAGCTCTCCCGGGACAGGGGATGGGGCCAACGTCCTGACTTTC,CASSPGTGDGANVLTF
.,TRBV6-5,.,TRBJ2-5,TGTGCCAGCAGTTATGATGGGACCCAGTACTTC,CASSYDGTQYF
.,TRBV5-6,.,TRBJ1-1,TGTGCCAGCAGCTTGGGGATCGTCACTGAAGCTTTCTTT,CASSLGIVTEAFF
TRBD2,TRBV2,.,TRBJ2-7,TGTGCCAGCAGTGAAGCGCGGAGCGGGGGGGCCGGCGAGCAGTACTTC,CASSEARSGGAGEQYF
.,TRBV2,.,TRBJ2-1,TGTGCCAGCAGCCCGTTGGGCAGCTCCTACAATGAGCAGTTCTTC,CASSPLGSSYNEQFF
.,TRBV5-1,.,TRBJ2-2,TGCGCCAGCAGCTTACCAGGGGAAGTAAGGGAGCTGTTTTTT,CASSLPGEVRELFF
TRBD1,TRBV5-1,.,TRBJ1-1,TGCGCCAGCAGCTTAGAGACAGGGTTAGACACTGAAGCTTTCTTT,CASSLETGLDTEAFF
.,TRBV13,.,TRBJ1-1,TGTGCCAGCAGCCGGGGCAGGGAAATAGAAGCTTTCTTT,CASSRGREIEAFF
.,TRBV15,few,TRBJ1-1,TGTGCCACCCGGGAAACAGGATGGAACACTGAAGCTTTCTTT,CATRETGWNTEAFF
TRBD2,TRBV9,.,TRBJ2-2,TGTGCCAGCAGCGTAGAAGCGGGGCTATACACCGGGGAGCTGTTTTTT,CASSVEAGLYTGELFF
TRBD1,TRBV5-6,.,TRBJ2-6,TGTGCCAGCAGCTTATTGGTAAGGACAGGGCTCTCTGGGGCCAACGTCCTGACTTTC,CASSLLVRTGLSGANVLTF
.,TRBV4-1,.,TRBJ2-7,TGCGCCAGCAGCCCCAGAGGGGACGAGCAGTACTTC,CASSPRGDEQYF
TRBD1,TRBV7-8,few,TRBJ2-3,TGTGCCAGCAGCTTTGGGGGACAGGTCACAGATACGCAGTATTTT,CASSFGGQVTDTQYF
TRBD1,TRBV27,once,TRBJ2-5,TGTGCCAGCAGTAGTTTAGGGACAGGGATGGGAGAGACCCAGTACTTC,CASSSLGTGMGETQYF
.,TRBV2,.,TRBJ2-7,TGTGCCAGCAGTGACCTACCAGGGGTTAACGACGAGCAGTACTTC,CASSDLPGVNDEQYF
.,TRBV6-1,.,TRBJ1-2,TGTGCCAGCAGTGAATGGGCAGGGTATGGCTACACCTTC,CASSEWAGYGYTF
TRBD2,TRBV9,.,TRBJ2-1,TGTGCCAGCAGCGCCGGACTAGCGGGGGGCTGGAGCTCCTACAATGAGCAGTTCTTC,CASSAGLAGGWSSYNEQFF
TRBD2,TRBV30,few,TRBJ2-3,TGTGCCTGGAGTCGACTAGCGGGGATGACAGATACGCAGTATTTT,CAWSRLAGMTDTQYF
.,TRBV10-3,.,TRBJ1-5,TGTGCCATCAGTGCCTCAAGTTTTAATCAGCCCCAGCATTTT,CAISASSFNQPQHF